This T cell receptor (beta chain) was profiled in a study of OX40 agonist ivuxolimab in advanced cancers. This CDR3 has 15 amino acids. From germline, CDR1 is MRHNA and CDR2 SNTAGT. After removal of 4 bases from V and 4 bases from J, the junction contained 5 bases not matched to a gene. Libraries were prepared by immunoSEQ multiplex PCR; TCRdb keeps only in-frame clonotypes and omits some of them. Here the sample spans roughly 40,000 clones, 88% being singletons. The input for sequencing was CD4+ or CD8+ T cells sorted from blood, taken in a trial of the OX40 agonist ivuxolimab. The chain combines TRBV6-4 with TRBJ2-2; 8 bases agree with TRBD1. This sequence originates from an adult with an advanced solid tumor such as melanoma, head and neck, liver or kidney cancer. The CDR3 protein is CASSAAGGGTGELFF. Written as DNA, the CDR3 is TGTGCCAGCAGTGCGGCAGGGGGCGGCACCGGGGAGCTGTTTTTT.